Shown below are 25 T cell receptor beta chains from a single sample sequenced in a study of blood T cell repertoires in COVID-19. This table comes from immunoSEQ multiplex PCR, and its TCRdb copy is limited to in-frame clones, with some not included. The sample gives 400,000 to 550,000 clones, around nine tenths of which show up once; roughly 1.8% is in the top ten. Sequenced sample: PBMCs or T cells enriched from blood (not recorded which). These receptor sequences come from a woman under 30 with acute COVID-19.

This sequence joins TRBV11-2 and TRBJ2-5, with 7 nucleotides matching TRBD1. J gave up 0 bases and V 5 bases, and 3 bases lay outside the gene matches. The length of the CDR3 is 14 residues. CDR1 and CDR2 (germline): SGHAT, FQNNGV. The CDR3 spells CASSPGTDQETQYF. The DNA of the CDR3 is TGTGCCAGCAGCCCAGGGACAGACCAAGAGACCCAGTACTTC. The full variable domain, its missing parts supplied by reference TRBV11-2 and TRBJ2-5, is EAGVAQSPRYKIIEKRQSVAFWCNPISGHATLYWYQQILGQGPKLLIQFQNNGVVDDSQLPKDRFSAERLKGVDSTLKIQPAKLEDSAVYLCASSPGTDQETQYFGPGTRLLVL.

The chain carries TRBV4-1 and TRBJ2-2; 9 bases align to TRBD1. V lost 1 base to trimming and J lost 5 bases; unmatched junction nucleotides: 2. The CDR3 totals 15 residues. Germline V CDR1 and CDR2: MGHRA, YSYEKL. CDR3 region: CASSQGQGGTGELFF. In DNA, the CDR3 is TGCGCCAGCAGCCAAGGACAGGGGGGGACCGGGGAGCTGTTTTTT.

This chain uses TRBV25-1 with TRBJ2-1; 8 bases are a match to TRBD2. Trimming took 6 bases from V and 8 from J; bases not matched to a gene: 12. The CDR3 covers 15 residues. In germline, CDR1 is MGHDK, CDR2 SYGVNS. CDR3 coding DNA: TGTGCCAGCAGGGACGCCGGGACTAGGGGTCATGAGCAGTTCTTC. This sequence encodes CASRDAGTRGHEQFF.

The chain carries TRBV27 and TRBJ2-1, with 7 bases aligning to TRBD2. After removal of 3 bases from V and 4 bases from J, the junction contained 12 bases not matched to a gene. Germline V gene sequence: CDR1 MNHEY, CDR2 SMNVEV (reference sequence). This CDR3 spans 17 amino acids. As DNA, the CDR3 is TGTGCCAGCAGTTTGTGGTTAGGCGGGGGAAAATACAATGAGCAGTTCTTC. Protein sequence: CASSLWLGGGKYNEQFF.

The CDR3 region is CASSLKMDRDKFEKLFF. Written as DNA, the CDR3 is TGTGCCAGCAGCTTAAAAATGGACCGGGACAAATTTGAAAAACTGTTTTTT. The chain employs TRBV7-4 and TRBJ1-4; a weak D match, TRBD1 (6 bases). The CDR3 contains 17 residues. V was shortened by 2 bases and J by 7 bases, with 20 bases between the two germline ends. The germline CDR1 and CDR2 sequences are SGHVT and SQSDAQ.

This chain links TRBV13 with TRBJ2-5, with 10 bases identical to TRBD2. Trimming cost V 4 bases and J 4 bases; bases outside gene matches: 9. Germline V gives CDR1 PRHDT, CDR2 FYEKMQ (reference sequence). This CDR3 region has 16 residues. CDR3 coding DNA: TGTGCCAGCAGCTACAAGCGGGAGGGCCTTGGAGAGACCCAGTACTTC. As protein: CASSYKREGLGETQYF. The full variable domain, its missing parts supplied by reference TRBV13 and TRBJ2-5, is AAGVIQSPRHLIKEKRETATLKCYPIPRHDTVYWYQQGPGQDPQFLISFYEKMQSDKGSIPDRFSAQQFSDYHSELNMSSLELGDSALYFCASSYKREGLGETQYFGPGTRLLVL.

This clone was found a few times. This chain connects TRBV7-9 to TRBJ1-1; D call uncertain. This CDR3 region has 13 residues. CDR1 and CDR2 from the germline V gene are SEHNR and FQNEAQ (reference sequence). V lost 5 bases and J 5 bases, leaving 12 bases between the germline ends. In DNA form, the CDR3 reads TGTGCCAGCAGCCGAAACGGAGGTACTGAAGCTTTCTTT. Its protein product is CASSRNGGTEAFF.

The chain is built from TRBV9 and TRBJ1-1; the match to TRBD1 covers 8 bases. The CDR3 extends over 14 amino acids. Trimming removed 4 bases from V and 3 bases from J; junction bases left unmatched: 5. Germline CDR1 reads SGDLS; CDR2 reads YYNGEE. The CDR3 reads CASSSDRGDTEAFF. In DNA form, the CDR3 reads TGTGCCAGCAGCTCCGACAGGGGAGACACTGAAGCTTTCTTT.

The rearrangement joins TRBV14 to TRBJ1-1, with D possibly matching TRBD1 (5 bases). Per the germline V gene, CDR1 is SGHDN and CDR2 is FVKESK. V lost 7 bases, J lost 4 bases, and 13 bases lay in between. This CDR3 comprises 13 residues. This CDR3 reads CASTFGGGTEAFF. Here the CDR3 DNA reads TGTGCCAGCACATTCGGGGGGGGCACTGAAGCTTTCTTT. Drawing the rest from reference TRBV14 and TRBJ1-1, the complete variable domain is EAGVTQFPSHSVIEKGQTVTLRCDPISGHDNLYWYRRVMGKEIKFLLHFVKESKQDESGMPNNRFLAERTGGTYSTLKVQPAELEDSGVYFCASTFGGGTEAFFGQGTRLTVV.

This chain links TRBV29-1 with TRBJ2-1, with D possibly being TRBD1 (5 bases). The CDR3 is made up of 14 amino acids. The germline CDR1 and CDR2 sequences are SQVTM and ANQGSEA. Trimming took off 5 bases at V and 7 bases at J, with 18 bases between the two ends. The CDR3 bases are TGCAGCGTTATGTTAGGGGCCAATGGGAATGAGCAGTTCTTC. Translating gives CSVMLGANGNEQFF.

The chain employs TRBV24-1 and TRBJ1-3; D is unresolved. This CDR3 comprises 12 residues. With 6 bases removed from V and 3 bases from J, the gap between germline ends came to 5 bases. CDR1 is KGHDR and CDR2 is SFDVKD in the germline V gene. CDR3 protein: CATSSVGNTIYF. CDR3 nucleotide sequence: TGTGCCACCAGTTCAGTTGGAAACACCATATATTTT.

This sequence joins TRBV5-1 and TRBJ2-1; 9 bases match TRBD2. The V segment lost 7 bases and the J segment 9 bases; nucleotides outside the gene matches: 14. CDR3 length equals 15 residues. Germline V CDR1 and CDR2: SGHRS, YFSETQ. The CDR3 DNA sequence: TGCGCCAGCCTTGCAATGGCGGGGGGGCCCCTTGAGCAGTTCTTC. Amino acids: CASLAMAGGPLEQFF.

The chain combines TRBV25-1 with TRBJ1-5, with a tentative D call TRBD1 (6 bases). CDR1 is MGHDK, CDR2 SYGVNS, per germline. Trimming took 3 bases from V and 3 from J, leaving 9 bases between them. The CDR3 has 14 residues. The CDR3 spells CASSDQGTNQPQHF. CDR3 coding DNA: TGTGCCAGCAGTGACCAGGGGACCAATCAGCCCCAGCATTTT.

The rearrangement links TRBV5-1 to TRBJ1-1; D not resolved. V lost 4 bases, J lost 7 bases, and 14 bases lay in between. The CDR3 is 13 amino acids. Germline V gene sequence: CDR1 SGHRS, CDR2 YFSETQ. As DNA, the CDR3 is TGCGCCAGCAGCACGAAATCGGGGATTGAAGCTTTCTTT. Amino acid sequence: CASSTKSGIEAFF.

The chain combines TRBV11-2 with TRBJ2-1, with 12 bases fitting TRBD2. CDR3 length: 18 amino acids. The ends lost 2 bases at V and 10 bases at J; junction bases unmatched: 15. The V gene's germline CDR1 is SGHAT and CDR2 FQNNGV. The CDR3 here is CASSLPPKASGRAREQFF. CDR3 sequence (DNA): TGTGCCAGCAGCTTACCCCCTAAGGCTAGCGGGAGGGCCAGGGAGCAGTTCTTC.

As concerns this clone: Other DNA sequences in the sample encode the same CDR3. V usage is TRBV5-1 and J usage is TRBJ1-1, with D unclear. The CDR3 is 15 amino acids. Trimming removed 1 base at V and 1 base at J, with 11 bases between. Germline V gives CDR1 SGHRS, CDR2 YFSETQ. CDR3 DNA: TGCGCCAGCAGCTTGTTGGCAGGCCAGAACACTGAAGCTTTCTTT. As protein: CASSLLAGQNTEAFF.

The chain recombines TRBV6-4 with TRBJ2-1; D is unresolved. Germline values: CDR1 MRHNA, CDR2 SNTAGT. CDR3 length equals 15 residues. The V end lost 4 bases, the J end lost 9 bases, and 19 bases lay between the germline ends. CDR3 nucleotide sequence: TGTGCCAGCAGTGCCTCCGGAGCTCCGAACGCTGAGCAGTTCTTC. Translating gives CASSASGAPNAEQFF.

CDR3 nucleotides: TGTGCCAGCATGGTAACAGGGGTCCAGCCCTACGAGCAGTACTTC. Its translation is CASMVTGVQPYEQYF. The chain couples TRBV6-5 to TRBJ2-7; 7 bases match TRBD1. Germline trimming cut 7 bases from V and 2 bases from J; bases unmatched to any gene: 11. The germline V gene has CDR1 MNHEY and CDR2 SVGAGI. CDR3 length equals 15 residues.

The V gene is TRBV28, the J gene TRBJ1-2, with 7 bases identical to TRBD1. V lost 6 bases to trimming and J lost 3 bases; unmatched junction nucleotides: 4. Germline loops: CDR1 MDHEN, CDR2 SYDVKM. The CDR3 length is 13 residues. The CDR3 region has the DNA TGTGCCAGCAGACCCGGACAGGACTATGGCTACACCTTC. Protein: CASRPGQDYGYTF.

The V and J genes are TRBV2 and TRBJ1-4; D ambiguous. Trimming shortened V by 3 bases and J by 3 bases, and 14 bases separated the two germline ends. Per germline, CDR1 SNHLY and CDR2 FYNNEI. There are 16 residues in the CDR3. This CDR3 reads CASSEGHGGANEKLFF. The CDR3, as DNA: TGTGCCAGCAGTGAGGGCCACGGCGGGGCTAATGAAAAACTGTTTTTT. The full variable domain, in which reference TRBV2 and TRBJ1-4 provide the parts outside the CDR3, is EPEVTQTPSHQVTQMGQEVILRCVPISNHLYFYWYRQILGQKVEFLVSFYNNEISEKSEIFDDQFSVERPDGSNFTLKIRSTKLEDSAMYFCASSEGHGGANEKLFFGSGTQLSVL.

This rearrangement joins TRBV6-5 to TRBJ2-2; D remains ambiguous. This CDR3 region has 15 residues. Germline V gene lookup returns CDR1 MNHEY and CDR2 SVGAGI. Deletions cut 0 bases from V and 4 bases from J, with 9 bases between. CDR3 protein: CASSYSGQATGELFF. The CDR3 DNA reads TGTGCCAGCAGTTACTCTGGTCAGGCCACCGGGGAGCTGTTTTTT.

This sequence joins TRBV9 and TRBJ2-1; D uncertain. Germline V gene sequence: CDR1 SGDLS, CDR2 YYNGEE. The CDR3 has 13 amino acids. Trimming removed 1 base from V and 7 bases from J, with 9 bases in between. CDR3 nucleotides: TGTGCCAGCAGCGTAAGTCCAGATAATGAGCAGTTCTTC. Encoded protein: CASSVSPDNEQFF. Full variable domain (remainder filled in from reference TRBV9 and TRBJ2-1): DSGVTQTPKHLITATGQRVTLRCSPRSGDLSVYWYQQSLDQGLQFLIQYYNGEERAKGNILERFSAQQFPDLHSELNLSSLELGDSALYFCASSVSPDNEQFFGPGTRLTVL.

The V call is TRBV11-3, the J call TRBJ2-5, with D maybe TRBD2 (5 bases). Deletions cut 5 bases from V and 2 bases from J, with 12 bases between. This CDR3 has 14 amino acids. Germline V gene lookup returns CDR1 SGHNT and CDR2 YENEEA. CDR3 protein: CASSQGLVQETQYF. The DNA of the CDR3 is TGTGCCAGCAGCCAAGGACTTGTACAAGAGACCCAGTACTTC.

The V gene is TRBV11-1, the J gene TRBJ1-2; 7 positions match TRBD1. Losses at the gene ends were 1 base for V and 6 bases for J; bases not matched to a gene: 2. Germline CDR1 SGHAT, CDR2 FQDESV (reference sequence). This CDR3 spans 13 amino acids. The CDR3 DNA sequence: TGTGCCAGCAGCTTAGATGGGACAGATGGCTACACCTTC. Protein product: CASSLDGTDGYTF.

This clone was observed once. The genes are TRBV5-1 and TRBJ1-2, with 8 bases that match TRBD1. The CDR3 has 16 amino acids. J gave up 2 bases and V 0 bases, and 6 bases lay outside the gene matches. Germline CDR1 and CDR2: SGHRS and YFSETQ. CDR3 protein: CASSLGQGAQNYGYTF. In DNA, the CDR3 is TGCGCCAGCAGCTTGGGCCAGGGGGCACAGAACTATGGCTACACCTTC.